One and the same sample provided the 17 T cell receptor beta chains below, sequenced in a study of blood T cell repertoires in COVID-19. TCRdb's copy holds only in-frame clones and misses some; the assay was immunoSEQ multiplex PCR. Of 240,000 or so clones detected, 70% to 90% appear once; the ten largest clones hold about 0.74%. Material: peripheral blood. The receptor source for this set is a woman in her twenties or thirties with acute or convalescent COVID-19.

The genes are TRBV30 and TRBJ1-5; D gene ambiguous. CDR1 is GTSNPN and CDR2 is SVGIG in the germline V gene (reference sequence). This CDR3 has 14 residues. V was pared by 0 bases and J by 3 bases, with 9 bases between. CDR3 sequence reads: CAWSVRHLNQPQHF. The CDR3 bases are TGTGCCTGGAGTGTGAGACATCTCAATCAGCCCCAGCATTTT.

The chain has TRBV6-6 and TRBJ2-3; D uncertain. V was cut by 8 bases and J by 2 bases, with 5 bases left in between. The CDR3 runs 11 residues. CDR1 MNHNY and CDR2 SVGAGI come from the germline V gene (reference sequence). CDR3 in amino acids: CASLTTDTQYF. The CDR3 DNA reads as TGTGCCAGCCTAACCACAGATACGCAGTATTTT.

The chain couples TRBV13 to TRBJ2-7; 7 bases agree with TRBD1. The J segment lost 5 bases and the V segment lost 1 base, leaving 5 bases of the junction unmatched. From germline, CDR1 is PRHDT and CDR2 FYEKMQ (reference sequence). The CDR3 spans 14 residues. The CDR3 sequence is CASSLETGKNEQYF. CDR3 nucleotides: TGTGCCAGCAGCTTAGAGACAGGGAAAAACGAGCAGTACTTC.

In its sample, this clone was seen a few times. Here the CDR3 reads CATGDRVLAYEQYF. Written as DNA, the CDR3 is TGTGCCACTGGGGACAGGGTTCTCGCCTACGAGCAGTACTTC. The chain combines TRBV25-1 with TRBJ2-7; 9 bases are a match to TRBD1. CDR3 length: 14 residues. V lost 10 bases to trimming and J lost 2 bases; unmatched junction nucleotides: 9. The germline CDR1 and CDR2 sequences are MGHDK and SYGVNS.

The rearrangement links TRBV2 to TRBJ2-7; the match to TRBD1 covers 7 bases. Losses at the gene ends were 6 bases for V and 1 base for J; bases not matched to a gene: 3. This CDR3 is 13 amino acids long. In germline, CDR1 is SNHLY, CDR2 FYNNEI. The CDR3, as DNA: TGTGCCAGCAGCCGGACAGGATCCTACGAGCAGTACTTC. This encodes CASSRTGSYEQYF.

CDR3 sequence: CASSHEVTGYGYTF. Here the CDR3 DNA reads TGCGCCAGCAGCCATGAAGTGACAGGATATGGCTACACCTTC. V usage is TRBV4-3 and J usage is TRBJ1-2; D might be TRBD1 (6 bases). Trimming removed 3 bases from V and 5 bases from J, with 13 bases in between. Germline lookup yields CDR1 LGHNA and CDR2 YSLEER. The CDR3 totals 14 residues.

This chain uses TRBV6-2 or TRBV6-3 with TRBJ2-1; 14 bases agree with TRBD2. Trimming at V came to 1 base and at J to 4 bases, leaving 9 bases not matched to a gene. In germline, CDR1 is MNHEY, CDR2 SVGEGT. CDR3 length: 19 amino acids. DNA for the CDR3: TGTGCCAGCAGTTACTGGCATCAGGGGACTAGCGGGGGATACAATGAGCAGTTCTTC. Protein product: CASSYWHQGTSGGYNEQFF.

In DNA, the CDR3 is TGTGCCAGCAGCTTTAATGTGACAGGGGCCTCAGGGGCCCAGCATTTT. It codes for CASSFNVTGASGAQHF. This chain joins TRBV11-3 and TRBJ1-5; 8 bases line up with TRBD1. V was pared by 3 bases and J by 11 bases, with 15 bases of the junction left unmatched. CDR1 and CDR2 from the germline V gene are SGHNT and YENEEA. CDR3 length equals 16 residues.

The genes are TRBV11-3 and TRBJ2-7; 11 nucleotides match TRBD2. The CDR3 spans 14 residues. V lost 5 bases and J lost 2; bases outside the gene matches: 2. CDR1 is SGHNT, CDR2 YENEEA, per germline. This CDR3 reads CASSTSGRTYEQYF. DNA of the CDR3: TGTGCCAGCAGCACTAGCGGGAGAACCTACGAGCAGTACTTC.

The V and J genes are TRBV2 and TRBJ2-1; 7 bases align to TRBD2. The ends lost 5 bases at V and 5 bases at J; junction bases unmatched: 12. The CDR3 is 16 amino acids. The germline V gene encodes CDR1 SNHLY and CDR2 FYNNEI. DNA for the CDR3: TGTGCCAGCAGTCCGAGGTCTAGCGGTAATAACAATGAGCAGTTCTTC. Translation: CASSPRSSGNNNEQFF. The variable domain in full, with the rest retrieved from reference TRBV2 and TRBJ2-1, is EPEVTQTPSHQVTQMGQEVILRCVPISNHLYFYWYRQILGQKVEFLVSFYNNEISEKSEIFDDQFSVERPDGSNFTLKIRSTKLEDSAMYFCASSPRSSGNNNEQFFGPGTRLTVL.

There are many counts of this clone. V and J are TRBV15 and TRBJ2-7; weak D call: TRBD2 (5 bases). The CDR3 length is 14 residues. The germline V gene has CDR1 LNHNV and CDR2 YYDKDF (reference sequence). Trimming cost V 5 bases and J 4 bases, with 15 bases left between them. CDR3 protein: CATSSPGVGYEQYF. The CDR3 DNA reads as TGTGCCACCAGCTCACCCGGGGTTGGGTACGAGCAGTACTTC.

V is TRBV7-9 and J is TRBJ2-1; 9 bases align to TRBD2. This CDR3 is built from 15 residues. V lost 5 bases to trimming and J lost 6 bases; unmatched junction nucleotides: 8. Germline CDR1 is SEHNR and CDR2 is FQNEAQ (reference sequence). The CDR3 nucleotides read TGTGCCAGCAGCCCGACCGGGACTAGCATCAATGAGCAGTTCTTC. Its translation: CASSPTGTSINEQFF.

The genes are TRBV5-4 and TRBJ2-7, with D tentatively TRBD2 (5 bases). Germline V gene sequence: CDR1 SGHNT, CDR2 YYREEE (reference sequence). V lost 8 bases to trimming and J lost 0 bases, with 12 bases between them. The CDR3 totals 13 residues. For the CDR3, the DNA is TGTGCCAGTCGGCCGGGAAACTCCTACGAGCAGTACTTC. The encoded protein is CASRPGNSYEQYF. Drawing the rest from reference TRBV5-4 and TRBJ2-7, the complete variable domain is ETGVTQSPTHLIKTRGQQVTLRCSSQSGHNTVSWYQQALGQGPQFIFQYYREEENGRGNFPPRFSGLQFPNYSSELNVNALELDDSALYLCASRPGNSYEQYFGPGTRLTVT.

The rearrangement joins TRBV19 to TRBJ2-3; D unresolved. This CDR3 region has 13 residues. Deletions cut 6 bases from V and 2 bases from J, with 9 bases between. The germline CDR1 and CDR2 sequences are LNHDA and SQIVND (reference sequence). CDR3 bases: TGTGCCAGTAGCCCGGCGGACACAGATACGCAGTATTTT. Translation: CASSPADTDTQYF.

Comment on this clone: The sample holds other DNA sequences that translate to the same CDR3. The rearrangement joins TRBV5-4 to TRBJ2-3, with D unresolved. There are 13 residues in the CDR3. The germline V and J ends were trimmed by 4 bases and 1 base, with 7 bases remaining between them. Germline V gene data show CDR1 as SGHNT and CDR2 as YYREEE (reference sequence). CDR3 sequence: CASSLSGTDTQYF. For the CDR3, the DNA is TGTGCCAGCAGCCTCTCGGGCACAGATACGCAGTATTTT.

The chain is built from TRBV7-2 and TRBJ2-1, with D possibly matching TRBD2 (6 bases). Trimming pared 6 bases from V and 7 bases from J, leaving 10 bases between. CDR1 is SGHTA, CDR2 FQGNSA, per germline. The CDR3 is 12 residues long. CDR3 region: CASRIGLNEQFF. The CDR3 DNA follows: TGTGCCAGCAGAATAGGACTAAATGAGCAGTTCTTC.

The chain employs TRBV10-3 and TRBJ2-1; no reliable D call. The CDR3 loop spans 12 amino acids. V gave up 2 bases and J gave up 6 bases, with 5 bases separating them. CDR1 is ENHRY and CDR2 is SYGVKD in the germline V gene. The CDR3 spells CAISEPGNEQFF. CDR3 DNA sequence: TGTGCCATCAGTGAGCCCGGCAATGAGCAGTTCTTC.